The sequence of this T cell receptor beta chain was determined in a study of blood T cell repertoires in COVID-19. With 5 bases removed from V and 1 base from J, the gap between germline ends came to 9 bases. Germline-derived CDR1 and CDR2 are SEHNR and FQNEAQ (reference sequence). The CDR3 consists of 14 residues. Here immunoSEQ multiplex PCR was the method, and the copy in TCRdb shows in-frame clones only, minus some. This sample has approximately 200,000 clones, with 80% found just once. This chain joins TRBV7-9 and TRBJ1-5; maybe TRBD1 (5 bases). What was sequenced was PBMCs or T cells enriched from blood (not recorded which). The TCR comes from a woman aged 35 to 49 with acute COVID-19. CDR3 region: CASSPYRSNQPQHF. The CDR3 DNA is TGTGCCAGCAGCCCGTACAGGAGCAATCAGCCCCAGCATTTT. Full variable domain (outside the CDR3, taken from reference TRBV7-9 and TRBJ1-5): DTGVSQNPRHKITKRGQNVTFRCDPISEHNRLYWYRQTLGQGPEFLTYFQNEAQLEKSRLLSDRFSAERPKGSFSTLEIQRTEQGDSAMYLCASSPYRSNQPQHFGDGTRLSIL.